This TCR beta chain was sequenced in a study of T-cell reconstitution after alpha-beta-depleted transplantation in children. During its preparation, the TCRbeta library received unique molecular identifiers. TCRdb independently ran MiXCR on the PCR reads; one entry per CDR3 protein. The sample holds fewer than 700,000 distinct CDR3 sequences, roughly 23% seen once. This clonotype came up many times. Its specificity is unknown. Study outcomes and limitations: Certain patients had high TCRbeta diversity at day 60, and it came from recipient T cells and thymic progenitors that survived. T-cell numbers and diversity one year post-transplant derived largely from freshly generated T cells. About two months after transplant, alpha-beta T cells reportedly came from several hundred expanded graft clones.

Trimming shortened V by 2 bases and J by 4 bases, and 9 bases separated the two germline ends. The CDR3 runs 13 residues. Germline CDR1 SSHAT, CDR2 FNYEAQ (reference sequence). This sample comprised PBMCs, mostly from graft donor cells, obtained 360 days after TCRalphabeta/CD19-depleted stem cell transplant. The origin of this receptor is a boy under two years old who had a stem cell transplant for acute myeloid leukemia, so the T cells may come from the graft donor. V and J are TRBV7-7 and TRBJ2-7; D is perhaps TRBD2 (5 bases). The CDR3 protein is CASSLRSGYEQYF. CDR3 nucleotides: TGTGCCAGCAGCTTAAGGTCGGGATACGAGCAGTACTTC.